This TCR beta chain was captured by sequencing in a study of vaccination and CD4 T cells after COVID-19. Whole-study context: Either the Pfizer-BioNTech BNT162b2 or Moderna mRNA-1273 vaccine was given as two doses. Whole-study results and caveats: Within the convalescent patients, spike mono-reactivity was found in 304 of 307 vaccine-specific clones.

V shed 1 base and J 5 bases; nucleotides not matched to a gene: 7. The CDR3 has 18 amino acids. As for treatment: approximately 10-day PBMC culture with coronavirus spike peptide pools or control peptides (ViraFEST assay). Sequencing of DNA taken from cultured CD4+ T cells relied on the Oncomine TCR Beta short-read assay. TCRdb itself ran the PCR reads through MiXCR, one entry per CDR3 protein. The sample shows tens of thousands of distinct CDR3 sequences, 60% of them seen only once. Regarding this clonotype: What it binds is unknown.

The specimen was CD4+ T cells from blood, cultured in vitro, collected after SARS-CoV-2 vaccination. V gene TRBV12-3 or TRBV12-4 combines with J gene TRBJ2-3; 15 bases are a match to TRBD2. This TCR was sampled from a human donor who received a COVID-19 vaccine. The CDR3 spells CASSLGTSGGAQEDTQYF. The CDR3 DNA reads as TGTGCCAGCAGTTTAGGGACTAGCGGGGGGGCCCAGGAAGATACGCAGTATTTT.